These 17 T cell receptor beta chains share one sample of origin, sequenced in a study of breast tumors, draining lymph nodes, adjacent tissues. Samples came from axillary lymph nodes draining the breast cancer. TCRdb re-derived calls from the multiplex PCR reads in MiXCR, one entry per CDR3 protein. The sample consists of 150,000 or so distinct CDR3 sequences, approximately 30% of them appearing once. What was sequenced was axillary lymph node tissue. The receptors shown here come from a female donor with breast cancer. Some clones in this sample may be carry-over from other donors' samples.

In regard to this clonotype: This sequence may be a read error, since a much larger clone differs from it by one base. The chain carries TRBV6-1 and TRBJ1-5; D possibly corresponds to TRBD1 (6 bases). V gave up 5 bases and J gave up 3 bases, with 17 bases separating them. Germline CDR1 and CDR2: MNHNS and SASEGT. The CDR3 loop spans 16 amino acids. CDR3 DNA: TGTGCCAGCAGTCAAAGGAACAGGGCCTCCAATCAGCCCCAGCATTTT. This encodes CASSQRNRASNQPQHF.

There are a few counts of this clonotype. V is TRBV27 and J is TRBJ2-3; 11 bases fit TRBD2. Losses at the gene ends were 3 bases for V and 0 bases for J; bases not matched to a gene: 2. Germline V CDR1 and CDR2: MNHEY, SMNVEV (reference sequence). This CDR3 has 16 amino acids. The chain's CDR3 is CASSFWTSGSTDTQYF. DNA of the CDR3: TGTGCCAGCAGTTTCTGGACTAGCGGGAGCACAGATACGCAGTATTTT.

The chain carries TRBV11-2 and TRBJ1-2; TRBD1 matches at 8 bases. This CDR3 has 15 residues. Looked up from germline, CDR1 is SGHAT and CDR2 is FQNNGV. Trimming at V came to 3 bases and at J to 4 bases, leaving 7 bases not matched to a gene. The CDR3 sequence is CASSFRGRAAYGYTF. The CDR3 coding sequence is TGTGCCAGCAGCTTCAGGGGGCGGGCAGCCTATGGCTACACCTTC.

This clonotype has a count of ten or more. The chain recombines TRBV9 with TRBJ1-5; TRBD1 is a possible D gene (5 bases). Germline loops: CDR1 SGDLS, CDR2 YYNGEE. CDR3 length: 13 amino acids. Trimming took 7 bases from V and 6 from J, leaving 14 bases between them. CDR3 amino acids: CASAQTVGQPQHF. DNA of the CDR3: TGTGCCAGCGCTCAGACAGTGGGTCAGCCCCAGCATTTT.

This clonotype showed up many times. V usage is TRBV20-1 and J usage is TRBJ2-1; TRBD2 matches 8 bases. Germline-derived CDR1 and CDR2 are DFQATT and SNEGSKA (reference sequence). V lost 0 bases, J lost 3 bases, and 7 bases stayed unmatched. The CDR3 runs to 16 residues. The CDR3 here is CSARDPGSGSYNEQFF. The CDR3, as DNA: TGCAGTGCTAGAGATCCCGGCAGCGGGAGCTACAATGAGCAGTTCTTC.

In its sample, this clonotype was seen many times. J is TRBJ2-2 and V is TRBV24-1, with a tentative D call TRBD1 (7 bases). The CDR3 has 14 amino acids. Trimming stripped 7 bases from V and 5 bases from J, with 13 bases between. Germline V CDR1 and CDR2: KGHDR, SFDVKD. The CDR3 is CATSGTAGTGELFF. The CDR3 DNA reads as TGTGCCACCAGCGGGACAGCGGGTACCGGGGAGCTGTTTTTT.

In regard to this clonotype: One end of the junction is discordant with germline, which a read error may explain. The chain links TRBV3-1 to TRBJ1-6, with TRBD1 matching over 7 bases. The CDR3 contains 14 residues. Germline-derived CDR1 and CDR2 are LGHDT and YNNKEL (reference sequence). DNA of the CDR3: TGCGCCAGCAGAAGACAGGGTGGAAATTCACCCCACCACTTT. This sequence encodes CASRRQGGNSPHHF.

This clonotype was seen many times. The chain uses TRBV5-5 and TRBJ2-3; no reliable D call. Germline V lookup: CDR1 SGHKS, CDR2 YYEKEE (reference sequence). The CDR3 consists of 12 residues. V shed 2 bases and J shed 4 bases, with 5 bases lying between them. Written as DNA, the CDR3 is TGTGCCAGCAGCTTTGGGCCAGATACGCAGTATTTT. Translated, it gives CASSFGPDTQYF.

This clonotype was counted many times. The chain links TRBV20-1 to TRBJ2-7, with 9 bases matching TRBD2. The CDR3 runs to 13 residues. Germline CDR1 DFQATT, CDR2 SNEGSKA (reference sequence). Trimming cost V 6 bases and J 4 bases; bases outside gene matches: 7. The CDR3 nucleotides are TGCAGTGCCGCGGGAGGGAGCGGATACGAGCAGTACTTC. Protein product: CSAAGGSGYEQYF.

Many counts were recorded for this clonotype. The CDR3 region is CASRSLGAEDKNIQYF. The CDR3 DNA reads as TGTGCCAGCAGATCCCTTGGGGCGGAGGACAAAAACATTCAGTACTTC. The chain couples TRBV6-1 to TRBJ2-4, with D perhaps being TRBD1 or TRBD2 (5 bases each). V shed 6 bases and J shed 3 bases, with 18 bases lying between them. The V gene's germline CDR1 is MNHNS and CDR2 SASEGT. The CDR3 is 16 amino acids.

The chain employs TRBV5-5 and TRBJ2-7; D is possibly TRBD2 (6 bases). This CDR3 has 15 amino acids. Per the germline V gene, CDR1 is SGHKS and CDR2 is YYEKEE (reference sequence). The V end was cut by 4 bases, the J end by 2 bases, with 16 bases between. The CDR3 DNA sequence: TGTGCCAGCAGCCAAGATAGGCCGGGGGCCTACGAGCAGTACTTC. Residues: CASSQDRPGAYEQYF. Filled out from reference TRBV5-5 and TRBJ2-7, the complete variable domain reads DAGVTQSPTHLIKTRGQQVTLRCSPISGHKSVSWYQQVLGQGPQFIFQYYEKEERGRGNFPDRFSARQFPNYSSELNVNALLLGDSALYLCASSQDRPGAYEQYFGPGTRLTVT.

Points on this clonotype: Since a much larger clone is just one base distant, this may be a read error. J is TRBJ2-7 and V is TRBV3-1; D may correspond to TRBD1 or TRBD2 (7 bases each). CDR1 is LGHDT, CDR2 YNNKEL, per germline (reference sequence). This CDR3 has 14 residues. The V end lost 1 base, the J end lost 9 bases, and 16 bases lay between the germline ends. The CDR3 sequence: CASSQGAGGRGQYF. The CDR3 coding sequence is TGTGCCAGCAGCCAAGGAGCAGGGGGGAGGGGGCAGTACTTC.

In this sample, this clonotype turned up many times. J is TRBJ2-1 and V is TRBV5-1; D is unresolved. Trimming took 1 base from V and 3 from J, leaving 11 bases between them. The CDR3 runs 15 residues. Germline V gene lookup returns CDR1 SGHRS and CDR2 YFSETQ. As DNA, the CDR3 is TGCGCCAGCAGCTTGTCCCATAGGATCTACAATGAGCAGTTCTTC. The encoded protein is CASSLSHRIYNEQFF.

In regard to this clonotype: A clone one base away is much larger, so this may be a read error. The CDR3 loop is CASSDQSHGYTF. The CDR3 coding sequence is TGTGCCAGCAGCGACCAATCTCATGGCTACACCTTC. The gene calls are TRBV6-1 and TRBJ1-2, with no clear D. Germline V lookup: CDR1 MNHNS, CDR2 SASEGT. CDR3 length: 12 residues. V lost 6 bases to trimming and J lost 6 bases, with 11 bases between them.

This clonotype was observed at least ten times. The chain couples TRBV27 to TRBJ2-3; no firm D call. Per the germline V gene, CDR1 is MNHEY and CDR2 is SMNVEV (reference sequence). V gave up 1 base and J gave up 4 bases, with 9 bases separating them. The length of the CDR3 is 14 residues. CDR3 protein: CASSLFHRPDTQYF. The CDR3 DNA is TGTGCCAGCAGTTTATTTCATCGCCCAGATACGCAGTATTTT.

This chain links TRBV27 with TRBJ2-7; 8 bases are shared with TRBD2. Germline CDR1 reads MNHEY; CDR2 reads SMNVEV (reference sequence). V lost 8 bases, J lost 0 bases, and 3 bases stayed unmatched. The CDR3 extends over 13 amino acids. The CDR3 nucleotides are TGTGCCAGCGGCAGCGGGAGCTCCTACGAGCAGTACTTC. This gives the protein CASGSGSSYEQYF.

The chain is built from TRBV29-1 and TRBJ2-2, with D perhaps matching TRBD1 or TRBD2 (5 bases each). The germline gives CDR1 SQVTM, CDR2 ANQGSEA. V was cut by 7 bases and J by 6 bases, with 9 bases left in between. This CDR3 has 11 amino acids. As DNA, the CDR3 is TGCAGCGGGGTGGGGGCCGGGGAGCTGTTTTTT. Its translation is CSGVGAGELFF.